A selection of T cell receptor beta chains follows, all from one sample in a study of blood T cell repertoires in COVID-19. Assay used: immunoSEQ multiplex PCR; TCRdb lists only in-frame clones, some missing. Here the sample spans about 200,000 clones, around 80% being singletons. What was sequenced was peripheral blood. The receptors were sampled from a woman in her seventies with acute or convalescent COVID-19. The CDR3 runs from the conserved cysteine through the conserved F or W.

V gene	J gene	CDR3 protein
TRBV5-3	TRBJ2-2	CARREQGNTGELFF
TRBV7-3	TRBJ2-7	CASSLGHSYEQYF
TRBV7-6	TRBJ2-3	CASSLLAASTDTQYF
TRBV19	TRBJ1-2	CASRDRGQIYGYTF
TRBV10-3	TRBJ2-3	CAISESRDSGDTQYF
TRBV30	TRBJ1-1	CAWSVGLNGQEAFF
TRBV29-1	TRBJ2-7	CSVEIATGRREQYF
TRBV10-3	TRBJ2-3	CAIGGGADTQYF
TRBV21-1	TRBJ1-4	CASSKEGQLNEKLFF
TRBV7-2	TRBJ1-2	CASSLDRIGYTF
TRBV29-1	TRBJ2-5	CSVEFAGRETQYF
TRBV7-9	TRBJ2-1	CASSWGQGANEQFF
TRBV21-1	TRBJ2-1	CASSKGTSGGREQFF
TRBV5-1	TRBJ1-5	CASSLNPGQPQHF
TRBV6-4	TRBJ1-2	CASSVVAFQGGYTF
TRBV7-8	TRBJ1-6	CASDVGHVNSPLHF
TRBV10-3	TRBJ2-7	CAIRKGDYEQYF
TRBV19	TRBJ2-1	CASSFRTSGGISYNEQFF
TRBV7-2	TRBJ1-6	CASSLAPPSLHF
TRBV11-2	TRBJ2-1	CASSITSLEWQFF
TRBV10-3	TRBJ1-2	CAIREDRGDYGYTF
TRBV7-2	TRBJ2-1	CASSLGTGLGNEQFF
TRBV9	TRBJ1-2	CASSSNDREGYTF
TRBV6-5	TRBJ2-7	CASSISPGGYEQYF
TRBV3-1/TRBV3-2	TRBJ1-2	CASSQESRARGYTF
TRBV5-4	TRBJ1-2	CASSQGPAGDGYTF